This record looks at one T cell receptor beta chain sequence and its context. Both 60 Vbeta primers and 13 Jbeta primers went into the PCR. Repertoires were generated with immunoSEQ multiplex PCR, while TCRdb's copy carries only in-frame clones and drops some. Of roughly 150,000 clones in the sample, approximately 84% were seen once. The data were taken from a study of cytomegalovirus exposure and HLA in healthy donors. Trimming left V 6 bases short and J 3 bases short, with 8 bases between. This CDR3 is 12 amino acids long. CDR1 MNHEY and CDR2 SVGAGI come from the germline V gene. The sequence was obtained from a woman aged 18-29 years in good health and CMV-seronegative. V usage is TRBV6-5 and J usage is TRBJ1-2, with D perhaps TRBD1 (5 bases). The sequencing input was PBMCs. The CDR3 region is CASSRGDYGYTF. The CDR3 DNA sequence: TGTGCCAGCAGCCGGGGGGACTATGGCTACACCTTC.